The clone carrying this T cell receptor beta chain appeared many times. Lactation, pregnancy, other autoimmune disease or uncontrolled infection led to exclusion of patients. This sample stems from a study of T cells in Graves' hyperthyroidism and ophthalmopathy. What was amplified from RNA transcripts were TCR beta CDR3 regions. HTBI primers were used for first-round RT-PCR of the TCR CDR3. TCRdb itself ran the multiplex PCR reads through MiXCR, one entry per CDR3 protein. The data contain fewer than 450,000 distinct CDR3 sequences, roughly a sixth of them singletons. The V and J ends lost 0 bases and 0 bases respectively, with 12 bases between them. The CDR3 covers 17 residues. Germline lookup yields CDR1 LNHDA and CDR2 SQIVND (reference sequence).

The chain combines TRBV19 with TRBJ2-1; no clear D gene. The specimen was blood. The receptor's source is a woman aged 25 to 45 with Graves' hyperthyroidism that later progressed to Graves' ophthalmopathy. The DNA of the CDR3 is TGTGCCAGTAGTATAGATTCTGGAGAGAGCTCCTACAATGAGCAGTTCTTC. Residues: CASSIDSGESSYNEQFF.